These T cell receptor beta chains were read from a single sample in a study of blood T cell repertoires in COVID-19. Generated by immunoSEQ multiplex PCR, the TCRdb table keeps only in-frame clones and is missing some. This sample has roughly 120,000 clones, with over 60% found just once. Sequencing was performed on peripheral blood. Receptors were obtained from a man between 65 and 79 years old with acute or convalescent COVID-19. CDR3s include the opening cysteine and the closing phenylalanine or tryptophan. D genes are given only for firm matches. Not all rows give a size; the values are once, few, many and, for expanded clones, a class.

>TRBV19|NA|TRBJ2-7|NA
CASNSAGYDEQYF
TGTGCCAGTAATAGTGCAGGGTACGACGAGCAGTACTTC
>TRBV28|TRBD1|TRBJ2-5|once
CASSTPGQGVETQYF
TGTGCCAGCAGTACCCCGGGACAGGGGGTGGAGACCCAGTACTTC
>TRBV7-3|TRBD1|TRBJ2-2|few
CASSPGQGASGELFF
TGTGCCAGCAGCCCTGGACAGGGGGCTTCCGGGGAGCTGTTTTTT
>TRBV27|NA|TRBJ2-5|NA
CASSSDRLQETQYF
TGTGCCAGCAGCTCAGACAGGCTCCAAGAGACCCAGTACTTC
>TRBV5-6|NA|TRBJ2-7|NA
CASSLTGSYEQYF
TGTGCCAGCAGCTTGACAGGGTCCTACGAGCAGTACTTC
>TRBV27|TRBD2|TRBJ2-7|NA
CASSRELAGGRHEQYF
TGTGCCAGCAGTCGGGAACTAGCGGGAGGGAGGCACGAGCAGTACTTC
>TRBV13|TRBD1|TRBJ1-5|NA
CASSLDRDQPQHF
TGTGCCAGCAGCTTGGACAGGGATCAGCCCCAGCATTTT
>TRBV5-6|NA|TRBJ2-2|NA
CASSFRLAVRTGELFF
TGTGCCAGCAGCTTCCGCCTAGCCGTCCGAACCGGGGAGCTGTTTTTT
>TRBV6-5|NA|TRBJ1-5|NA
CASSYTAGQPQHF
TGTGCCAGCAGTTACACCGCAGGTCAGCCCCAGCATTTT
>TRBV6-5|NA|TRBJ2-1|NA
CASSYSKGGAYNEQFF
TGTGCCAGCAGTTACTCGAAGGGGGGGGCCTACAATGAGCAGTTCTTC
>TRBV28|TRBD1|TRBJ2-7|few
CASRGYRDRGTQSSYEQYF
TGTGCCAGCAGGGGGTATCGGGACAGGGGGACTCAAAGCTCCTACGAGCAGTACTTC
>TRBV28|TRBD1|TRBJ1-5|NA
CATEQGAIQPQHF
TGTGCCACCGAACAGGGGGCGATTCAGCCCCAGCATTTT
>TRBV5-8|TRBD1|TRBJ1-1|NA
CASSLAQGAWTEAFF
TGTGCCAGCAGCTTGGCCCAGGGGGCATGGACTGAAGCTTTCTTT
>TRBV5-5|NA|TRBJ1-5|few
CASSLGGSGNNQPQHF
TGTGCCAGCAGCTTAGGAGGGTCAGGGAACAATCAGCCCCAGCATTTT
>TRBV28|TRBD1|TRBJ2-7|NA
CASSLYRGSYEQYF
TGTGCCAGCAGTTTATACAGGGGCTCCTACGAGCAGTACTTC
>TRBV9|NA|TRBJ2-1|NA
CASSAGQSLSYNEQFF
TGTGCCAGCAGCGCCGGACAGTCGCTTTCCTACAATGAGCAGTTCTTC
>TRBV5-1|TRBD1|TRBJ2-7|NA
CASSPGQGKDEQYF
TGCGCCAGCAGCCCTGGACAGGGGAAGGACGAGCAGTACTTC
>TRBV5-4|NA|TRBJ2-5|NA
CASSNQKNREETQYF
TGTGCCAGCAGCAACCAAAAAAACAGGGAAGAGACCCAGTACTTC
>TRBV15|TRBD1|TRBJ2-7|NA
CATSRAGQGAYEQYF
TGTGCCACCAGCAGGGCCGGGCAGGGGGCCTACGAGCAGTACTTC
>TRBV28|TRBD1|TRBJ1-5|NA
CASTTGGGNQPQHF
TGTGCCAGCACCACAGGGGGCGGCAATCAGCCCCAGCATTTT